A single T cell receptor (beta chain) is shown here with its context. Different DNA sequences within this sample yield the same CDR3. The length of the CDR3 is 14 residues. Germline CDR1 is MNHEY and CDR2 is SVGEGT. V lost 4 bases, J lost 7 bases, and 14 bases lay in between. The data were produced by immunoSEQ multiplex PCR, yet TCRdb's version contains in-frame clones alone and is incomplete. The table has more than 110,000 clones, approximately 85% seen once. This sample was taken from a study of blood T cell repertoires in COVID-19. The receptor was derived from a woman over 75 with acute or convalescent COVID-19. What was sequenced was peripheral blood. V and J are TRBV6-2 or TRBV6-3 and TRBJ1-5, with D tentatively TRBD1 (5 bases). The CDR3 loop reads CASSLSGGRQPQHF. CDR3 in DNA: TGTGCCAGCAGTTTATCTGGGGGGAGGCAGCCCCAGCATTTT.